The next 17 T cell receptor beta chains were all read from a single sample in a study of CD8+ T cells in alopecia areata. Once RNA had been extracted, it was reverse transcribed into cDNA to act as the sequencing template. Some clones are missing from TCRdb's copy, which holds only in-frame ones; the method was immunoSEQ multiplex PCR. The top ten hold around 5.4% of the sample, which has 130,000 or so clones, around 63% seen once. Described treatment: oral pan-JAK inhibitor, 5-10 mg twice daily. The sequencing used CD4+ T cells sorted from blood, collected at week 4, from a patient treated with tofacitinib. The receptors shown here come from a human donor with alopecia areata.

This chain joins TRBV29-1 and TRBJ1-2; the D is unclear. The CDR3 has 9 residues. In germline, CDR1 is SQVTM, CDR2 ANQGSEA. V lost 0 bases and J lost 7, with 0 bases in between. The CDR3 is CSVEDGYTF. CDR3 bases: TGCAGCGTTGAAGATGGCTACACCTTC.

The V and J genes are TRBV28 and TRBJ1-2, with D hard to call. This CDR3 comprises 12 residues. The V end was cut by 5 bases, the J end by 3 bases, with 7 bases between. The germline CDR1 and CDR2 sequences are MDHEN and SYDVKM. Here the CDR3 reads CASSPQDYGYTF. CDR3 DNA sequence: TGTGCCAGCAGTCCCCAGGACTATGGCTACACCTTC.

The table lists this clone with a few counts. The chain links TRBV7-2 to TRBJ2-7, with a weak D call TRBD1 (5 bases). Trimming stripped 1 base from V and 3 bases from J, with 7 bases between. CDR1 and CDR2 from the germline V gene are SGHTA and FQGNSA. The CDR3 has 13 amino acids. In DNA, the CDR3 is TGTGCCAGCAGCTTAGGACAGTTCTACGAGCAGTACTTC. Translation: CASSLGQFYEQYF.

This clone occurred once. The J gene is TRBJ2-7, the V gene TRBV2; no clear D gene. This CDR3 has 13 residues. The ends were cut back, 7 bases at V and 4 bases at J, with 14 bases in the middle. Germline V gene data show CDR1 as SNHLY and CDR2 as FYNNEI. CDR3 loop: CASTPLTPYEQYF. The CDR3, as DNA: TGTGCCAGCACTCCCTTGACACCGTACGAGCAGTACTTC. Supplemented by reference TRBV2 and TRBJ2-7, the full variable domain reads EPEVTQTPSHQVTQMGQEVILRCVPISNHLYFYWYRQILGQKVEFLVSFYNNEISEKSEIFDDQFSVERPDGSNFTLKIRSTKLEDSAMYFCASTPLTPYEQYFGPGTRLTVT.

The chain carries TRBV9 and TRBJ2-7, with D tentatively TRBD2 (6 bases). The ends were cut back, 3 bases at V and 6 bases at J, with 10 bases in the middle. Per germline, CDR1 SGDLS and CDR2 YYNGEE. The CDR3 is 12 residues long. The CDR3 region is CASSAQGGEQYF. The CDR3 coding sequence is TGTGCCAGCAGCGCGCAGGGAGGCGAGCAGTACTTC.

As DNA, the CDR3 is TGCAGCGCCTCCCCGGGGGGGGGAGAGACCCAGTACTTC. Protein product: CSASPGGGETQYF. The chain joins TRBV29-1 to TRBJ2-5; 8 bases match TRBD2. J gave up 4 bases and V 7 bases, and 8 bases lay outside the gene matches. This CDR3 region has 13 residues. Germline V gene lookup returns CDR1 SQVTM and CDR2 ANQGSEA.

The chain links TRBV18 to TRBJ2-7; D not resolved. Germline CDR1 and CDR2: KGHSH and LQKENI. Trimming took 3 bases from V and 2 from J, leaving 11 bases between them. This CDR3 has 14 amino acids. CDR3 sequence (DNA): TGTGCCAGCTCACCCATTGTCCCGACCTACGAGCAGTACTTC. This sequence encodes CASSPIVPTYEQYF.

This clone appeared a single time. DNA of the CDR3: TGTGCCTGGACCCGGGAGCTGAACACTGAAGCTTTCTTT. It codes for CAWTRELNTEAFF. This chain uses TRBV30 with TRBJ1-1; D gene unclear. Trimming left V 4 bases short and J 0 bases short, with 9 bases between. The CDR3 has 13 amino acids. Germline V gives CDR1 GTSNPN, CDR2 SVGIG (reference sequence).

This clone was seen a handful of times. The genes are TRBV2 and TRBJ1-2; D may be TRBD1 (5 bases). Per the germline V gene, CDR1 is SNHLY and CDR2 is FYNNEI. The V and J ends lost 6 bases and 3 bases respectively, with 14 bases between them. CDR3 size: 14 residues. The CDR3 nucleotides read TGTGCCAGCAGCGGTGACAGAGCCTACTATGGCTACACCTTC. As protein: CASSGDRAYYGYTF.

V is TRBV19 and J is TRBJ2-5; 7 nucleotides line up with TRBD1. CDR1 and CDR2 (germline): LNHDA, SQIVND (reference sequence). V shed 5 bases and J 1 base; nucleotides not matched to a gene: 4. The CDR3 extends over 14 amino acids. The CDR3 sequence: CASSGTAFQETQYF. In DNA form, the CDR3 reads TGTGCCAGTAGTGGGACAGCCTTCCAAGAGACCCAGTACTTC.

This chain connects TRBV29-1 to TRBJ1-1; TRBD1 is a possible D gene (5 bases). CDR1 and CDR2 from the germline V gene are SQVTM and ANQGSEA. V gave up 2 bases and J gave up 4 bases, with 20 bases separating them. This CDR3 region has 16 residues. The CDR3 here is CSVERSLGTRVTEAFF. Here the CDR3 DNA reads TGCAGCGTTGAAAGGTCTTTGGGGACTAGAGTCACTGAAGCTTTCTTT.

In its sample, this clone was seen once. This chain joins TRBV30 and TRBJ1-4; the match to TRBD1 covers 7 bases. V trimming: 1 base; J trimming: 8 bases; junction bases outside the gene matches: 4. CDR1 is GTSNPN and CDR2 is SVGIG in the germline V gene (reference sequence). The CDR3 is 13 amino acids. The CDR3 DNA reads TGTGCCTGGAGTGGACAGGGTGGCGAAAAACTGTTTTTT. It translates to CAWSGQGGEKLFF.

The chain joins TRBV7-9 to TRBJ2-4; 10 bases align to TRBD2. The length of the CDR3 is 16 residues. Germline CDR1 and CDR2: SEHNR and FQNEAQ (reference sequence). The V and J ends lost 5 bases and 2 bases, in that order; junction bases with no gene match: 6. The CDR3 here is CASSAKAGGTKNIQYF. In DNA form, the CDR3 reads TGTGCCAGCAGCGCCAAAGCGGGAGGGACCAAAAACATTCAGTACTTC.

V gene TRBV6-5 combines with J gene TRBJ2-1; 7 positions match TRBD2. Germline V lookup: CDR1 MNHEY, CDR2 SVGAGI. The J segment lost 6 bases and the V segment lost 3 bases, leaving 8 bases of the junction unmatched. The CDR3 length is 15 residues. CDR3 residues: CASSYSRGGINEQFF. CDR3 DNA sequence: TGTGCCAGCAGTTATTCGCGGGGAGGGATCAATGAGCAGTTCTTC.

This chain connects TRBV4-3 to TRBJ2-7; TRBD2 matches at 14 bases. V shed 4 bases, J shed 3 bases, and the junction held 5 bases outside the gene matches. The CDR3 is made up of 16 amino acids. Germline loops: CDR1 LGHNA, CDR2 YSLEER. CDR3 sequence reads: CASSRGLAGGFYEQYF. The CDR3 region has the DNA TGCGCCAGCAGCCGAGGACTAGCGGGGGGCTTCTACGAGCAGTACTTC.

The chain combines TRBV4-3 with TRBJ2-1; D is perhaps TRBD2 (6 bases). The V end lost 1 base, the J end lost 5 bases, and 12 bases lay between the germline ends. This CDR3 region has 15 residues. Looked up from germline, CDR1 is LGHNA and CDR2 is YSLEER. The CDR3 is CASSQGLGRNNEQFF. CDR3 DNA: TGCGCCAGCAGCCAAGGACTAGGGAGAAACAATGAGCAGTTCTTC.

This chain joins TRBV18 and TRBJ2-5; perhaps TRBD1 as D (5 bases). Germline CDR1 reads KGHSH; CDR2 reads LQKENI. Trimming took 2 bases from V and 5 from J, leaving 12 bases between them. CDR3 length equals 14 residues. For the CDR3, the DNA is TGTGCCAGCTCACCAGAGACAGTAACGGAGACCCAGTACTTC. Its protein product is CASSPETVTETQYF.